This T cell receptor beta chain stems from a study of T cell responses to AZD1222 COVID-19 vaccine. Study-level results: Receipt of two AZD1222 doses was followed by a rise in Spike-specific TCR breadth and depth.

Concerning this clone: Antigen: not known.

Assay: immunoSEQ multiplex PCR; the TCRdb copy retains only in-frame clones and omits some. The sample holds some 120,000 clones; more than 85% are singletons and the top ten take approximately 12%. CDR1 and CDR2 (germline): SGHNT, YENEEA. The CDR3 loop spans 14 amino acids. The V and J ends lost 7 bases and 0 bases respectively, with 10 bases between them. The sample consisted of peripheral blood, taken on day 0 of MenACWY control vaccination. This sequence was found in an adult in good health. The chain carries TRBV11-3 and TRBJ2-4; the D gene is possibly TRBD1 (5 bases). The CDR3 loop reads CASTDSLAKNIQYF. DNA of the CDR3: TGTGCCAGCACAGACAGCCTAGCCAAAAACATTCAGTACTTC.